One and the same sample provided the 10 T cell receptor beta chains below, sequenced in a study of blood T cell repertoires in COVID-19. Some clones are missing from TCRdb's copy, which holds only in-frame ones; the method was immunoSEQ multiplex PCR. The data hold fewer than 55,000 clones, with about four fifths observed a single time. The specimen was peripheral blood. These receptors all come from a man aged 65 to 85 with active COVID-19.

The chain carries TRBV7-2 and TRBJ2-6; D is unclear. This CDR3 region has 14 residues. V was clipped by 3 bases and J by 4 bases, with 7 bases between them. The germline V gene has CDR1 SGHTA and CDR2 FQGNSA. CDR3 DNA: TGTGCCAGCAGCTTGAGTTCGGGGGCCAACGTCCTGACTTTC. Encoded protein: CASSLSSGANVLTF.

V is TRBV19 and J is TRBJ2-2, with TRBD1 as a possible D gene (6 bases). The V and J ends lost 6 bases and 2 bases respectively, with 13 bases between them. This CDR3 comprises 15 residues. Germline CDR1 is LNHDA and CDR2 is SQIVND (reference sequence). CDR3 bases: TGTGCCAGTAGACCCCGACAGGTTAACACCGGGGAGCTGTTTTTT. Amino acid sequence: CASRPRQVNTGELFF.

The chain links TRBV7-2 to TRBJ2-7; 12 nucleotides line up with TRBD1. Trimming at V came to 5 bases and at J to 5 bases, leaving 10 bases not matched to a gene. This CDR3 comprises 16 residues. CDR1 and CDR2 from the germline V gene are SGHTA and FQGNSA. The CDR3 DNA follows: TGTGCCAGCAGCCAGGCCCCGGGACAGGGGGCCCACGAGCAGTACTTC. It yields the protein CASSQAPGQGAHEQYF. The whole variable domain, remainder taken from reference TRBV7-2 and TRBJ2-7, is GAGVSQSPSNKVTEKGKDVELRCDPISGHTALYWYRQSLGQGLEFLIYFQGNSAPDKSGLPSDRFSAERTGGSVSTLTIQRTQQEDSAVYLCASSQAPGQGAHEQYFGPGTRLTVT.

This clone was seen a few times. The CDR3 sequence is CASSTTSGAHFF. The CDR3 DNA reads TGTGCCAGCAGTACGACTAGCGGGGCCCATTTCTTC. J is TRBJ2-1 and V is TRBV6-5; 11 bases map to TRBD2. In germline, CDR1 is MNHEY, CDR2 SVGAGI. The V and J ends lost 5 bases and 16 bases, in that order; junction bases with no gene match: 7. CDR3 length equals 12 residues.

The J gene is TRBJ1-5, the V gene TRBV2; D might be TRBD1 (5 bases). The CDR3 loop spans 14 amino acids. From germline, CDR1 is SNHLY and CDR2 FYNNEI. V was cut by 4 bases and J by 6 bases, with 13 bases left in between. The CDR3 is CASSVGGERQPQHF. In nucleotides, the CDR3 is TGTGCCAGCAGTGTCGGGGGGGAACGTCAGCCCCAGCATTTT.

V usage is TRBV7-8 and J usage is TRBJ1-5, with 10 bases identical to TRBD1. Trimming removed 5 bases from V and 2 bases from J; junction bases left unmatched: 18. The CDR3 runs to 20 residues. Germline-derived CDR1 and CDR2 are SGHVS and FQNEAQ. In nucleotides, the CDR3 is TGTGCCAGCAGCCTAGGCCGGGACAGGGGCCCCCTAGTTCGCAATCAGCCCCAGCATTTT. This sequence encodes CASSLGRDRGPLVRNQPQHF. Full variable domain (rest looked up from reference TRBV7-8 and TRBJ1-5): GAGVSQSPRYKVAKRGQDVALRCDPISGHVSLFWYQQALGQGPEFLTYFQNEAQLDKSGLPSDRFFAERPEGSVSTLKIQRTQQEDSAVYLCASSLGRDRGPLVRNQPQHFGDGTRLSIL.

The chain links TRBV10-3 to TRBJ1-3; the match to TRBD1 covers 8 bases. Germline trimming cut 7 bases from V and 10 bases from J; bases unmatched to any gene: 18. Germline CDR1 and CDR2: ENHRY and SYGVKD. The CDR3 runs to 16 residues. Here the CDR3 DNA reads TGTGCCATCACTCCGGGACAGGAGGCTTCGGGAGGTACCATATATTTT. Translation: CAITPGQEASGGTIYF.

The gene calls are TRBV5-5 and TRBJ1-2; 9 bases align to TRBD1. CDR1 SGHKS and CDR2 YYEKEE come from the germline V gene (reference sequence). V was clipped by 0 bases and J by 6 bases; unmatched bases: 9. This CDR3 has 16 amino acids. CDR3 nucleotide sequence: TGTGCCAGCAGCTTGGGGCGGGACAGGGCGCAGCATGGCTACACCTTC. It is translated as CASSLGRDRAQHGYTF.

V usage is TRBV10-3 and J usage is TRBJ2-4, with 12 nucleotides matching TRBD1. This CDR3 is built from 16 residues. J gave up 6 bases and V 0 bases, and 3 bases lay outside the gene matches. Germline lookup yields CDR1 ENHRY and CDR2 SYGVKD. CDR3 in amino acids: CAISESPGQGANIQYF. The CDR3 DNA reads TGTGCCATCAGTGAGTCGCCGGGACAGGGGGCAAACATTCAGTACTTC.

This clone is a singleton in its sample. In DNA, the CDR3 is TGTGCCAGCAGCTTAGCAACAGGGACCCCCTCTGGAAACACCATATATTTT. Translating gives CASSLATGTPSGNTIYF. This sequence joins TRBV7-8 and TRBJ1-3; a weak D match, TRBD1 (6 bases). Per the germline V gene, CDR1 is SGHVS and CDR2 is FQNEAQ. The CDR3 is 17 amino acids. The ends were cut back, 0 bases at V and 0 bases at J, with 12 bases in the middle.